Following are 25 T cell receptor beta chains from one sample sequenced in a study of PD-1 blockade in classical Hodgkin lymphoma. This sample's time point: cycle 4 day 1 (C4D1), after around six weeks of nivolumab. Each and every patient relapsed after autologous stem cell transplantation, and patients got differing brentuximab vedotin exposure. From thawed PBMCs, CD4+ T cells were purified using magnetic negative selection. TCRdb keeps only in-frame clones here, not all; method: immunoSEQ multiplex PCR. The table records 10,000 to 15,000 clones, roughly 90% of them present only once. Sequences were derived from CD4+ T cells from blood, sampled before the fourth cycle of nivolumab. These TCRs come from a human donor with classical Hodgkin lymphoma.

The CDR3 coding sequence is TGTGCCAGCACCCAGGGTGGGTGGGAGACCCAGTACTTC. Translation gives CASTQGGWETQYF. The V gene is TRBV28, the J gene TRBJ2-5; tentative D call: TRBD1 (5 bases). The CDR3 is 13 residues long. Trimming took off 7 bases at V and 5 bases at J, with 14 bases between the two ends. Germline CDR1 MDHEN, CDR2 SYDVKM.

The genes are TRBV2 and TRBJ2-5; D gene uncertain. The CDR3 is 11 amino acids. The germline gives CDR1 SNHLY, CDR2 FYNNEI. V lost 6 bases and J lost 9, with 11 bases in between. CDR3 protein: CASRARVAQYF. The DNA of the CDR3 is TGTGCCAGCAGGGCTCGGGTGGCCCAGTACTTC.

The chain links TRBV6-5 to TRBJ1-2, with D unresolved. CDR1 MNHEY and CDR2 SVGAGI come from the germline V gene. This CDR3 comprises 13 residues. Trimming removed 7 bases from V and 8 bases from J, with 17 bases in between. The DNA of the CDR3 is TGTGCCAGCATCTCTTCAGGAGGGCGGGGCTACACCTTC. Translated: CASISSGGRGYTF.

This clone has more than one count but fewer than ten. CDR3 coding DNA: TGTGCCAGTAGTCCTGTTCTTCGGGGACTCTACGAGCAGTACTTC. Its protein is CASSPVLRGLYEQYF. This chain joins TRBV19 and TRBJ2-7; TRBD2 might be the D (6 bases). Deletions cut 5 bases from V and 3 bases from J, with 17 bases between. This CDR3 region has 15 residues. Germline loops: CDR1 LNHDA, CDR2 SQIVND (reference sequence).

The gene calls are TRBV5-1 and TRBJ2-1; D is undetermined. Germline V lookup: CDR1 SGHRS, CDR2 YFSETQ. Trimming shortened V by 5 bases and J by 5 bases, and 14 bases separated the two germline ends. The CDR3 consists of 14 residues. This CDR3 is CASRQTNANNEQFF. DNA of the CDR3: TGCGCCAGCAGACAGACCAACGCTAACAATGAGCAGTTCTTC. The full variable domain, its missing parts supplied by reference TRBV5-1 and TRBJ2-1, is KAGVTQTPRYLIKTRGQQVTLSCSPISGHRSVSWYQQTPGQGLQFLFEYFSETQRNKGNFPGRFSGRQFSNSRSEMNVSTLELGDSALYLCASRQTNANNEQFFGPGTRLTVL.

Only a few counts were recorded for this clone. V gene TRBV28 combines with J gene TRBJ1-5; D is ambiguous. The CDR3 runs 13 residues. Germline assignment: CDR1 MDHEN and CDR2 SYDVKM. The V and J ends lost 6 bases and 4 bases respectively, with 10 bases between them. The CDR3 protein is CASSFNRNQPQHF. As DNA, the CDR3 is TGTGCCAGCAGCTTTAACCGGAATCAGCCCCAGCATTTT.

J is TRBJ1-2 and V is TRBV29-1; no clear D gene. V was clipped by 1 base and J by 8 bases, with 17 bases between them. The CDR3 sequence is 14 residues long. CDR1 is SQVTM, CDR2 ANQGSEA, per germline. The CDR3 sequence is CSVEVNPGAEGYTF. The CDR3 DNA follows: TGCAGCGTTGAAGTCAATCCAGGAGCGGAAGGCTACACCTTC.

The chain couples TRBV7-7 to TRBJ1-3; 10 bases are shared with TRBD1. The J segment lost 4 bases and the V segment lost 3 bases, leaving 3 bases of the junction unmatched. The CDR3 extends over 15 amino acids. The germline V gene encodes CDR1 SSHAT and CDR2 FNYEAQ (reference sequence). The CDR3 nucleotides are TGTGCCAGCAGCTTTGACAGGGGGCCAGGAAACACCATATATTTT. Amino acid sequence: CASSFDRGPGNTIYF.

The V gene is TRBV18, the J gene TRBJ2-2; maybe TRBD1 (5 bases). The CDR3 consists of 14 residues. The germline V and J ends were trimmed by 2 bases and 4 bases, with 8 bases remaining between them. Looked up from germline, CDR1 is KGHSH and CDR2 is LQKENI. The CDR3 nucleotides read TGTGCCAGCTCACCAGCAGGGATCACCGGGGAGCTGTTTTTT. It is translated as CASSPAGITGELFF.

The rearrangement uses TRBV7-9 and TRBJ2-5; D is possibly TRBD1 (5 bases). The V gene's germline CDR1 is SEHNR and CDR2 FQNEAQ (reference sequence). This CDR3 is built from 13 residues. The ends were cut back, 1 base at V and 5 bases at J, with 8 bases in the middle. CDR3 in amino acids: CASSLGGLETQYF. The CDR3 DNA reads TGTGCCAGCAGCTTAGGGGGCCTGGAGACCCAGTACTTC.

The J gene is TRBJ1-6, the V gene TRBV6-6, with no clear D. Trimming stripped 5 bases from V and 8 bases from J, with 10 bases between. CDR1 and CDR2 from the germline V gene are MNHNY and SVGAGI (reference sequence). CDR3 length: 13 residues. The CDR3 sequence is CASSPVRDSPLHF. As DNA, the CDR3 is TGTGCCAGCAGTCCGGTTAGGGATTCACCCCTCCACTTT.

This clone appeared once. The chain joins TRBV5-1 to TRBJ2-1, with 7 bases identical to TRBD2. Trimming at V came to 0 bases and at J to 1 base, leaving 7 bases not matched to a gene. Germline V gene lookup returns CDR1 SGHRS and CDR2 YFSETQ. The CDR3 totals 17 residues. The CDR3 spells CASSLAVGSGSYNEQFF. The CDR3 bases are TGCGCCAGCAGCTTGGCCGTTGGTAGCGGGTCCTACAATGAGCAGTTCTTC.

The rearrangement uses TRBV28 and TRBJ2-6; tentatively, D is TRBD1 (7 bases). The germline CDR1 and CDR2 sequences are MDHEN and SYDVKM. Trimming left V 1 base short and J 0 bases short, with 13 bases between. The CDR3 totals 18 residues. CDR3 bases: TGTGCCAGCAGTTTATTCCGACAGGGACTCTCTGGGGCCAACGTCCTGACTTTC. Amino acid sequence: CASSLFRQGLSGANVLTF.

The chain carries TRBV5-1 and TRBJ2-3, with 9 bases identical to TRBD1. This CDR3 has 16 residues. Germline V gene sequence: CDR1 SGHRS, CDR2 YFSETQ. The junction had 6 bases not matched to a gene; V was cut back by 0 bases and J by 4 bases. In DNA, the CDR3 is TGCGCCAGCAGCTTGGTGCTGACAGGGGGACCAGATACGCAGTATTTT. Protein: CASSLVLTGGPDTQYF.

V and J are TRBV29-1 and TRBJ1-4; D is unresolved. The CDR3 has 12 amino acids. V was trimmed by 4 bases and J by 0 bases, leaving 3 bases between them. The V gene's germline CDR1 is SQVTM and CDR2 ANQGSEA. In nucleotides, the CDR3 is TGCAGCGTTGCCGCAACTAATGAAAAACTGTTTTTT. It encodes CSVAATNEKLFF.

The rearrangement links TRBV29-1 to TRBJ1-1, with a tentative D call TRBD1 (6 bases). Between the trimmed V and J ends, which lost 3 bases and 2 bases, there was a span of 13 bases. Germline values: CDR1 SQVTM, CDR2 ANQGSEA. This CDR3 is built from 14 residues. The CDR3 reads CSVDSGRGNTEAFF. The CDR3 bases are TGCAGCGTTGACAGCGGCAGGGGCAACACTGAAGCTTTCTTT.

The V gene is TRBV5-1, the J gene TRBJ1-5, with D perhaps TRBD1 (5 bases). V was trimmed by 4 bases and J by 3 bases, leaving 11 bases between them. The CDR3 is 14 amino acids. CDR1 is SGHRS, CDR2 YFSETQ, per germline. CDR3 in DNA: TGCGCCAGCAGCCCCGGGACGCTCAATCAGCCCCAGCATTTT. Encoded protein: CASSPGTLNQPQHF.

The CDR3 coding sequence is TGTGCCAGCAGCTTAGCCGGCAGGGATTCACCCCTCCACTTT. This gives the protein CASSLAGRDSPLHF. This chain joins TRBV7-9 and TRBJ1-6; possibly TRBD1 for D (5 bases). CDR1 is SEHNR, CDR2 FQNEAQ, per germline (reference sequence). The V gene lost 0 bases and the J gene lost 8 bases, with 8 bases spanning the gap. The length of the CDR3 is 14 residues.

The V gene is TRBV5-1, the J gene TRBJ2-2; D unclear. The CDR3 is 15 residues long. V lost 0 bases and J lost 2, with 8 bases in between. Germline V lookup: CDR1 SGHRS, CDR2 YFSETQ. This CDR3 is CASSLDGLNTGELFF. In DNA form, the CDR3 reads TGCGCCAGCAGCTTGGACGGCCTAAACACCGGGGAGCTGTTTTTT.

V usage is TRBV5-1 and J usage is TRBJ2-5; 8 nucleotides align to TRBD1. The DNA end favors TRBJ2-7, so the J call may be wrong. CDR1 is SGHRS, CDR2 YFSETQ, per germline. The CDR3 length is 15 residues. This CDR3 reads CASSLIPGQVYEQYF. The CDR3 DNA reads TGCGCCAGCAGCTTGATCCCGGGACAGGTTTACGAGCAGTACTTC.

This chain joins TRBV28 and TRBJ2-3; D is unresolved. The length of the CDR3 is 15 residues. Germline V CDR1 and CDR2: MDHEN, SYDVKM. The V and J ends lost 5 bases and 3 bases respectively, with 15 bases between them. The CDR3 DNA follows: TGTGCCAGCAGTCAACTACAGTCTTGGACAGATACGCAGTATTTT. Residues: CASSQLQSWTDTQYF.

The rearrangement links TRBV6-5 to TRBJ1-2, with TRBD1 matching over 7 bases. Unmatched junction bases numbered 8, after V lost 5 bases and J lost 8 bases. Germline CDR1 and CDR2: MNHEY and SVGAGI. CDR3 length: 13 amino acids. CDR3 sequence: CASSLTGWVGYTF. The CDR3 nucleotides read TGTGCCAGCAGTCTGACAGGGTGGGTCGGCTACACCTTC.

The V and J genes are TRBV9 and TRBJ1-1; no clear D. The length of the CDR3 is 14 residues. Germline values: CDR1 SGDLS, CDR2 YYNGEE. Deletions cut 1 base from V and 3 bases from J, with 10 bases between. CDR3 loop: CASSVSLFDTEAFF. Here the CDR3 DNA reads TGTGCCAGCAGCGTATCCCTCTTTGACACTGAAGCTTTCTTT.

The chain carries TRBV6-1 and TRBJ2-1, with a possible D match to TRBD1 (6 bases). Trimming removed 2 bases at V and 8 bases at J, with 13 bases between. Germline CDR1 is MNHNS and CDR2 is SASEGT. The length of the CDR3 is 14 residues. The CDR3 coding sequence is TGTGCCAGCAGTGAACAACAGGGCAGCGATGAGCAGTTCTTC. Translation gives CASSEQQGSDEQFF.

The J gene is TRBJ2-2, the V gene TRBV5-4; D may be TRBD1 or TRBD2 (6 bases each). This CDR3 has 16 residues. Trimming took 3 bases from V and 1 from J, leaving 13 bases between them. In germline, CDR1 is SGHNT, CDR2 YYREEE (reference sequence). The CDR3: CASSSGAQMNTGELFF. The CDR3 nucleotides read TGTGCCAGCAGCTCGGGGGCACAGATGAACACCGGGGAGCTGTTTTTT. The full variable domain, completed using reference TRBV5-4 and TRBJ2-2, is ETGVTQSPTHLIKTRGQQVTLRCSSQSGHNTVSWYQQALGQGPQFIFQYYREEENGRGNFPPRFSGLQFPNYSSELNVNALELDDSALYLCASSSGAQMNTGELFFGEGSRLTVL.